Described below is a single T cell receptor (beta chain) sequence and its context. What antigen it recognizes has not been identified. No base qualities exist here, and no much larger clone lies one base off it. The sample belongs to a study of shared clonotypes between healthy human individuals (dated by TCRdb to the early 2020s). Study-wide context: The cohort included a few men and a couple of women between 18 and 49 years of age. Per donor, leukapheresis produced somewhere between about 0.9 and 9.5 billion PBMCs. To estimate repertoire size and how much clonotype sharing occurs between individuals, the study deeply sequenced the blood TCR repertoires of roughly 5 healthy adults. Different laboratories and diverse techniques were used to prepare libraries and sequence TCR repertoires, to increase sequencing depth and limit assay-specific biases. For each donor, CD4 naive and CD4 memory were each run on three plates, CD8 naive on two plates, and CD8 memory on one plate. Beyond this particular receptor, the publication reports: Compared with non-shared clonotypes, the clonotypes found in all four sorted-subset donors had higher generation probabilities. Because the study included a small number of donors, the genetic and exposure-history diversity represented was limited. Naive subsets generally had larger estimated clonotype richness than memory subsets. Across a few donors, 5% to 6% of naive CD4, roughly 3.3% of naive CD8, roughly 2.3% of memory CD4, and under 0.45% of memory CD8 clonotypes were shared. Sampling was restricted to blood, and TCR repertoires in tissues likely differ from the TCR repertoires found in blood. Based on pairwise subsampling, the degree of clonotype sharing among donors was expected to be affected by sequencing depth. Incomplete sequencing was indicated by rarefaction of sorted-subset datasets, despite the large sequencing depth.

The donors were healthy, HIV-negative adults with no recently reported acute infections or vaccinations. Every donor was a Caucasian adult living in Nashville, Tennessee, USA. CD4+ T cells were enriched through magnetic negative selection, after which naive cells were positively selected on CD45RA and the remaining negative fraction served as the memory subset. Blood was collected by leukapheresis, and PBMCs were isolated by Ficoll-Histopaque density gradient centrifugation and then cryopreserved in liquid nitrogen vapor phase. Analytical flow cytometry was used to check the purity and quantity of each magnetically sorted T cell population. Genomic DNA was isolated from each sorted fraction and quantified by UV absorbance on a Nanodrop 2000c. Using the deep immunoSEQ assay, TCR CDR3 regions were amplified from genomic DNA by multiplex PCR. Extracted genomic DNA from each cell subset was distributed evenly across all wells of several immunoSEQ 96-well plates, and each plate was treated as a replicate. For sorted subsets, around 0.2 ug genomic DNA, equal to 30,000 or so T cell genomes, was loaded into each replicate PCR. The purified libraries were quantified using a Qubit 3.0 fluorometer, sized with a Bioanalyzer 2100, and then quantified again using the KAPA Library Quantification kit. Every immunoSEQ 96-well plate was sequenced on a dedicated single-read 150-cycle Illumina NextSeq 550 flow cell. As for how the authors treated the data: Because only junctional sequences without quality scores were contained in the immunoSEQ output, filtering matching that applied to full-length reads could not be performed. To assign V/J genes and CDR3, sequences were annotated using PyIR, a Python wrapper for IgBLAST v1.9, with IMGT germline references. Reads were filtered out if the reads had weak V/J assignments (E-value above 1e-6), no CDR3, stop codons, out-of-frame junctions, or ambiguous translated residues. V3J clonotypes were defined as sequences sharing the same inferred V gene, J gene, and CDR3 amino acid sequence. To compute the percentage overlap between repertoires, the number of shared unique clonotypes was divided by the size of the smaller repertoire. RTK rarefaction, the Chao1 estimator, and Recon v2.1 estimates of unobserved clonotypes were used to assess repertoire richness. Generation probabilities were computed with OLGA for all TCRbeta clonotypes obtained by the gDNA method from several donors. TCRdb obtained this table from immuneACCESS and retained in-frame rearrangements with V and J assigned. These tables miss some clones; where compared with another copy, unresolved V genes account for less than half of the shortfall, and the remainder is unexplained. That table supplies the V and J calls and clone size; D and trimming were determined from the DNA. The sample data list 2 million to 2.5 million clones, and about 94% of these were observed just once. Around 0.13% of the sample rests with the top ten.

For this chain, trimming is 5 bases at the V end and 4 bases at the J end, and the number of junction bases without a gene match is 4. Reading from cysteine to phenylalanine, the CDR3 counts 14 amino acids. The DNA shown is the 42-base CDR3, in frame from base 1. The germline V gene encodes CDR1 MNHNY and CDR2 SVGAGI (reference sequence). The source of this sequence is a man between 18 and 29 years old in good health. The sequence is built from TRBV6-6 and TRBJ1-2, with 10 middle bases fitting TRBD1. Input material: naive CD4+ T cells sorted from blood. This specimen's cell subset or site label, per the study, means: CD45RA+ positively selected. CDR3 loop: CASSDRDRGYGYTF. The nucleotide sequence is TGTGCCAGCAGTGACAGGGACAGGGGCTATGGCTACACCTTC.